The next 18 T cell receptor beta chains were all read from a single sample in a study of vaccination and CD4 T cells after COVID-19. Which antigens these TCRs recognize remains unknown. Regarding treatment: approximately 9-day PBMC culture with coronavirus spike peptide pools or control peptides (ViraFEST assay). Oncomine TCR Beta short-read sequencing was applied to DNA from cultured CD4+ T cells. TCRdb processed the PCR reads anew with MiXCR; each CDR3 protein has one entry. The repertoire holds about 8,500 distinct CDR3 sequences, with 50% to 60% as singletons. Material for sequencing was CD4+ T cells from blood, cultured in vitro. The receptors were gathered from a human donor who had recovered from COVID-19.

This rearrangement joins TRBV11-2 to TRBJ2-5; TRBD1 is a possible D gene (5 bases). Germline values: CDR1 SGHAT, CDR2 FQNNGV. The CDR3 covers 13 residues. Deletions cut 5 bases from V and 1 base from J, with 8 bases between. The CDR3 sequence: CASSHRTQETQYF. CDR3 sequence (DNA): TGTGCCAGCAGCCACAGGACCCAAGAGACCCAGTACTTC.

The J gene is TRBJ1-5, the V gene TRBV20-1, with a weak D call TRBD1 (6 bases). The CDR3 consists of 17 residues. Germline assignment: CDR1 DFQATT and CDR2 SNEGSKA (reference sequence). Trimming pared 5 bases from V and 0 bases from J, leaving 20 bases between. Here the CDR3 DNA reads TGCAGTGCTCACAGCGGGACCCAGGGGACTAGCAATCAGCCCCAGCATTTT. The encoded protein is CSAHSGTQGTSNQPQHF.

J is TRBJ1-2 and V is TRBV9; D remains unclear. The germline V gene encodes CDR1 SGDLS and CDR2 YYNGEE. CDR3 size: 11 residues. V lost 3 bases to trimming and J lost 7 bases, with 7 bases between them. The CDR3 reads CASSDPGGYTF. CDR3 in DNA: TGTGCCAGCAGCGACCCAGGTGGCTACACCTTC.

This clonotype was counted between two and nine times. V usage is TRBV7-2 and J usage is TRBJ2-5; D gene ambiguous. The CDR3 sequence is 11 residues long. V was trimmed by 5 bases and J by 2 bases, leaving 3 bases between them. Germline-derived CDR1 and CDR2 are SGHTA and FQGNSA. DNA of the CDR3: TGTGCCAGCAGCGCACAAGAGACCCAGTACTTC. This sequence encodes CASSAQETQYF.

CDR3 DNA: TGTGCCAGCAGGCCTCCCACGTACTACGAGCAGTACTTC. Translated, it gives CASRPPTYYEQYF. This chain links TRBV28 with TRBJ2-7, with D hard to call. CDR3 length: 13 amino acids. Germline-derived CDR1 and CDR2 are MDHEN and SYDVKM. The ends were cut back, 6 bases at V and 3 bases at J, with 12 bases in the middle.

The chain carries TRBV6-5 and TRBJ2-7; D remains unclear. The CDR3 has 12 residues. The V gene's germline CDR1 is MNHEY and CDR2 SVGAGI. The V end lost 2 bases, the J end lost 2 bases, and 4 bases lay between the germline ends. The CDR3, as DNA: TGTGCCAGCAGTTACCCCCCCTACGAGCAGTACTTC. The encoded protein is CASSYPPYEQYF.

The rearrangement links TRBV24-1 to TRBJ2-7; 8 nucleotides line up with TRBD2. The germline V gene has CDR1 KGHDR and CDR2 SFDVKD. The length of the CDR3 is 15 residues. V was pared by 4 bases and J by 3 bases, with 7 bases of the junction left unmatched. Here the CDR3 DNA reads TGTGCCACCAGTGACCCCGGACGGGAGGGCTACGAGCAGTACTTC. It is translated as CATSDPGREGYEQYF.

The CDR3 DNA is TGCAAGGGCGCCGGGACTACCAACTACGAGCAGTACTTC. It codes for CKGAGTTNYEQYF. The V gene is TRBV20-1, the J gene TRBJ2-7, with TRBD2 identical over 7 bases. This CDR3 spans 13 amino acids. The germline V gene encodes CDR1 DFQATT and CDR2 SNEGSKA (reference sequence).

The CDR3 bases are TGCAGTGCTGCGGGACTAGCGGGGCACGAAGAGACCCAGTACTTC. It yields the protein CSAAGLAGHEETQYF. The chain employs TRBV20-1 and TRBJ2-5; 13 bases align to TRBD2. In germline, CDR1 is DFQATT, CDR2 SNEGSKA (reference sequence). The CDR3 sequence is 15 residues long. V shed 5 bases, J shed 3 bases, and the junction held 6 bases outside the gene matches.

This clonotype is medium-sized. The chain links TRBV7-2 to TRBJ1-5, with D tentatively TRBD1 (5 bases). The CDR3 has 16 amino acids. The ends were cut back, 5 bases at V and 5 bases at J, with 19 bases in the middle. The germline CDR1 and CDR2 sequences are SGHTA and FQGNSA. CDR3 protein: CASSPYIGGRDQPQHF. The CDR3 nucleotides are TGTGCCAGCAGCCCGTATATTGGGGGTCGCGATCAGCCCCAGCATTTT. The complete variable domain, with remaining parts taken from reference TRBV7-2 and TRBJ1-5, reads GAGVSQSPSNKVTEKGKDVELRCDPISGHTALYWYRQSLGQGLEFLIYFQGNSAPDKSGLPSDRFSAERTGGSVSTLTIQRTQQEDSAVYLCASSPYIGGRDQPQHFGDGTRLSIL.

The CDR3 DNA reads TGCAGTGCTAGAGGGAGCTCCTACGAGCAGTACTTC. Translation gives CSARGSSYEQYF. The chain links TRBV20-1 to TRBJ2-7, with D unresolved. CDR1 is DFQATT, CDR2 SNEGSKA, per germline (reference sequence). The CDR3 loop spans 12 amino acids. Between the trimmed V and J ends, which lost 1 base and 0 bases, there was a span of 4 bases.

V and J are TRBV7-2 and TRBJ1-1; no clear D. The length of the CDR3 is 14 residues. V lost 1 base and J 4 bases, leaving 10 bases between the germline ends. Germline V gives CDR1 SGHTA, CDR2 FQGNSA. The CDR3 protein is CASSLGSGFTEAFF. The CDR3 bases are TGTGCCAGCAGCTTAGGCTCCGGGTTCACTGAAGCTTTCTTT.

The chain recombines TRBV7-9 with TRBJ2-5; D call uncertain. This CDR3 spans 11 amino acids. V was pared by 1 base and J by 5 bases, with 2 bases between. Per germline, CDR1 SEHNR and CDR2 FQNEAQ (reference sequence). This CDR3 reads CASSLVETQYF. CDR3 sequence (DNA): TGTGCCAGCAGCTTAGTTGAGACCCAGTACTTC.

This clonotype has just a few counts. This chain connects TRBV7-2 to TRBJ2-7; TRBD2 might be the D (7 bases). Germline-derived CDR1 and CDR2 are SGHTA and FQGNSA. Between the trimmed V and J ends, which lost 5 bases and 7 bases, there was a span of 15 bases. The CDR3 runs to 13 residues. This CDR3 is CASSTGNGGEQYF. CDR3 nucleotides: TGTGCCAGCAGCACAGGGAACGGGGGGGAGCAGTACTTC.

This clonotype occurred once. This chain uses TRBV7-2 with TRBJ2-5; no clear D. V was cut by 0 bases and J by 5 bases, with 10 bases left in between. Germline V gene lookup returns CDR1 SGHTA and CDR2 FQGNSA. The CDR3 totals 14 residues. In DNA, the CDR3 is TGTGCCAGCAGCTTAGCGGGCCAGAGGGAGACCCAGTACTTC. Translated, it gives CASSLAGQRETQYF. The whole variable domain, remainder taken from reference TRBV7-2 and TRBJ2-5, is GAGVSQSPSNKVTEKGKDVELRCDPISGHTALYWYRQSLGQGLEFLIYFQGNSAPDKSGLPSDRFSAERTGGSVSTLTIQRTQQEDSAVYLCASSLAGQRETQYFGPGTRLLVL.

The chain combines TRBV27 with TRBJ1-1; 10 positions agree with TRBD1. The CDR3 has 14 amino acids. The germline CDR1 and CDR2 sequences are MNHEY and SMNVEV (reference sequence). Germline trimming cut 6 bases from V and 4 bases from J; bases unmatched to any gene: 5. The CDR3 bases are TGTGCCAGCAGGGGACAGGGGCTGGGCACTGAAGCTTTCTTT. It specifies CASRGQGLGTEAFF.

The CDR3 DNA reads TGCAGTGCTAGAATCCAGAGAGACGAGCAGTACTTC. Protein product: CSARIQRDEQYF. The V gene is TRBV20-1, the J gene TRBJ2-7, with no clear D. V was clipped by 2 bases and J by 5 bases, with 10 bases between them. The CDR3 sequence is 12 residues long. Germline CDR1 reads DFQATT; CDR2 reads SNEGSKA (reference sequence).

The rearrangement links TRBV4-3 to TRBJ1-2; D gene ambiguous. Trimming stripped 0 bases from V and 11 bases from J, with 13 bases between. The CDR3 sequence is 13 residues long. Germline CDR1 LGHNA, CDR2 YSLEER. The CDR3 DNA sequence: TGCGCCAGCAGCCAAGATCTGGGCATGACATACACCTTC. It yields the protein CASSQDLGMTYTF.